This T cell receptor (beta chain) is drawn from a study of blood T cell repertoires in COVID-19. Whole-study context: Acute and convalescent COVID-19 specimens originated in the United States, Italy and Spain.

The method was immunoSEQ multiplex PCR; TCRdb's version includes in-frame clones alone and lacks a portion of them. The sample has about 150,000 clones; 84% are singletons. Those who participated ranged in age from about 18 to 95 years and resided in 20 to 30 US areas. Allocation to cohorts depended on clinical history reported by the participants. Trimming cost V 1 base and J 5 bases; bases outside gene matches: 4. The CDR3 sequence is 15 residues long. Germline values: CDR1 SEHNR, CDR2 FQNEAQ (reference sequence). The V gene is TRBV7-9, the J gene TRBJ2-2; 7 bases are shared with TRBD2. The sequenced sample consisted of PBMCs or T cells enriched from blood (not recorded which). This TCR was sampled from a woman in her 50s with acute COVID-19. The DNA for the CDR3 is TGTGCCAGCAGCTTAGTACTAGCGCGAACCGGGGAGCTGTTTTTT. The encoded protein is CASSLVLARTGELFF. The entire variable domain, with the rest obtained from reference TRBV7-9 and TRBJ2-2, is as follows: DTGVSQNPRHKITKRGQNVTFRCDPISEHNRLYWYRQTLGQGPEFLTYFQNEAQLEKSRLLSDRFSAERPKGSFSTLEIQRTEQGDSAMYLCASSLVLARTGELFFGEGSRLTVL.